Sequencing of this TCR beta chain was carried out in a study of T-cell reconstitution after alpha-beta-depleted transplantation in children (dated by TCRdb to about 2016). About the investigation overall: Using TCR repertoire profiling, the study followed T-cell immune reconstitution in a quantitative way in children after TCRalphabeta/CD19-depleted allogeneic hematopoietic cell transplantation.

At least ten counts were recorded for this clonotype. Its antigen is unknown. No much larger clonotype is one base removed from it; base qualities were not supplied. Library generation was performed with PCR. Reads for this sample came from an Illumina HiSeq 2500. TCR library preparation used molecular barcoding, with unique molecular identifiers applied to normalize quantification of the TCRbeta repertoire. TCRdb passed the public sequencing reads through fastp at Q25 and MiXCR, retaining productive beta sequences. Each CDR3 protein gets just one entry, which takes the most common genes and DNA from the rows behind it. For this sample there are hundreds of thousands of distinct CDR3 sequences; 16% appear just once. The ten most abundant clones make up 0.9% to 1.2% of the sample. Trimming at the junction amounts to 1 base on V and 4 bases on J, and the germline ends lie 9 bases apart. Reading from cysteine to phenylalanine, the CDR3 counts 14 amino acids. Just CDR3 DNA is preserved here, 42 bases in frame from base 1. For CDR1 and CDR2, the germline V gene lists LGHNA and YSLEER.

The chain uses TRBV4-3 and TRBJ2-3; possibly the D gene is TRBD1, per 5 matching bases. Material: PBMCs from the stem cell graft donor, obtained from the stem cell graft. This TCR was recovered from a human donor who donated a stem cell graft to a child with acute myeloid leukemia. The encoded CDR3 is CASSQVWGSDTQYF. The sequenced DNA: TGCGCCAGCAGCCAAGTCTGGGGCTCAGATACGCAGTATTTT.